This T cell receptor (beta chain) was recorded in a study of technical replicates of blood from several donors. This clone was counted only a few times. Repertoires were generated with immunoSEQ multiplex PCR, while TCRdb's copy carries only in-frame clones and drops some. This table holds about 80,000 clones, about 91% found once. This receptor was identified in a human donor in good health. Source material: T cells isolated from PBMCs.

CDR3 nucleotide sequence: TGTGCCAGCACTCTCTCGCAGACTGAAGCTTTCTTT. It codes for CASTLSQTEAFF. This chain links TRBV28 with TRBJ1-1; no definite D call. CDR1 and CDR2 (germline): MDHEN, SYDVKM. Trimming stripped 7 bases from V and 5 bases from J, with 11 bases between. The CDR3 has 12 amino acids.